This entry lists 29 T cell receptor beta chains sequenced from one sample in a study of OX40 agonist ivuxolimab in advanced cancers. Profiled with immunoSEQ multiplex PCR; TCRdb holds only in-frame clones, not every one. The profile shows about 79,000 clones, roughly 80% of them singletons. The source material was CD4+ or CD8+ T cells sorted from blood, sampled in a trial of the OX40 agonist ivuxolimab. The source of these receptors is an adult with an advanced solid tumor such as melanoma, head and neck, liver or kidney cancer.

V usage is TRBV19 and J usage is TRBJ1-2; unclear D gene. The CDR3 covers 17 residues. V lost 6 bases to trimming and J lost 0 bases, with 20 bases between them. Germline CDR1 LNHDA, CDR2 SQIVND (reference sequence). The CDR3 DNA reads as TGTGCCAGTAGGAGGCAATCCTCGGACGTAGCTAACTATGGCTACACCTTC. As protein: CASRRQSSDVANYGYTF.

This clone was seen just once. This chain uses TRBV2 with TRBJ2-6; D is uncertain. The CDR3 is 14 residues long. The germline V gene encodes CDR1 SNHLY and CDR2 FYNNEI. Trimming stripped 6 bases from V and 2 bases from J, with 8 bases between. In DNA form, the CDR3 reads TGTGCCAGCAGCCTAGAAACTGGGGCCAACGTCCTGACTTTC. Protein product: CASSLETGANVLTF.

The CDR3 here is CASSGRGVLGNQPQHF. The CDR3 DNA is TGTGCCAGCAGTGGAAGGGGGGTATTGGGCAATCAGCCCCAGCATTTT. The chain joins TRBV6-1 to TRBJ1-5; perhaps TRBD1 as D (6 bases). This CDR3 comprises 16 residues. V was pared by 4 bases and J by 2 bases, with 15 bases between. Germline V gives CDR1 MNHNS, CDR2 SASEGT.

The chain uses TRBV7-9 and TRBJ2-1; a possible D gene is TRBD2 (5 bases). The V end was cut by 1 base, the J end by 6 bases, with 13 bases between. The CDR3 totals 15 residues. Germline lookup yields CDR1 SEHNR and CDR2 FQNEAQ (reference sequence). CDR3: CASSLVTRAGNEQFF. The CDR3 bases are TGTGCCAGCAGCTTAGTGACGCGGGCGGGCAATGAGCAGTTCTTC.

This chain joins TRBV6-1 and TRBJ2-7, with D perhaps matching TRBD2 (6 bases). The germline V and J ends were trimmed by 6 bases and 6 bases, with 15 bases remaining between them. In germline, CDR1 is MNHNS, CDR2 SASEGT. This CDR3 is built from 13 residues. This CDR3 is CASSIPPGLEQYF. Written as DNA, the CDR3 is TGTGCCAGCAGCATACCTCCGGGACTCGAGCAGTACTTC.

The rearrangement uses TRBV2 and TRBJ1-2, with D possibly TRBD1 on 6 matching bases. The CDR3 has 15 amino acids. Deletions cut 1 base from V and 5 bases from J, with 14 bases between. CDR1 is SNHLY, CDR2 FYNNEI, per germline. Here the CDR3 DNA reads TGTGCCAGCAGTGAAGACCGGGGGGCGGGGTATGGCTACACCTTC. Translation gives CASSEDRGAGYGYTF.

The chain recombines TRBV5-4 with TRBJ2-3; 11 positions match TRBD2. This CDR3 is built from 16 residues. V shed 4 bases, J shed 3 bases, and the junction held 7 bases outside the gene matches. The germline V gene has CDR1 SGHNT and CDR2 YYREEE (reference sequence). CDR3 DNA: TGTGCCAGCAGCCCCAAGACTAGCGGGGATACAGATACGCAGTATTTT. Residues: CASSPKTSGDTDTQYF.

This clone was picked up one time. J is TRBJ2-7 and V is TRBV2, with D maybe TRBD2 (6 bases). CDR3 size: 14 residues. In germline, CDR1 is SNHLY, CDR2 FYNNEI. Deletions cut 3 bases from V and 0 bases from J, with 9 bases between. CDR3 region: CASSERGSSYEQYF. The DNA for the CDR3 is TGTGCCAGCAGTGAGCGGGGTAGCTCCTACGAGCAGTACTTC.

The V and J genes are TRBV28 and TRBJ2-5; 7 nucleotides match TRBD2. V lost 5 bases to trimming and J lost 5 bases; unmatched junction nucleotides: 5. The CDR3 runs 13 residues. Looked up from germline, CDR1 is MDHEN and CDR2 is SYDVKM. The CDR3 loop is CASSGEGLETQYF. The CDR3 DNA reads TGTGCCAGCAGTGGGGAGGGCCTTGAGACCCAGTACTTC.

V and J are TRBV30 and TRBJ1-5; D is unclear. Germline values: CDR1 GTSNPN, CDR2 SVGIG (reference sequence). V shed 4 bases and J shed 1 base, with 11 bases lying between them. The CDR3 sequence is 14 residues long. The CDR3 spells CAWNSGRSNQPQHF. CDR3 nucleotides: TGTGCCTGGAATAGTGGACGGAGCAATCAGCCCCAGCATTTT.

V usage is TRBV5-4 and J usage is TRBJ1-6; D gene uncertain. V shed 6 bases and J shed 7 bases, with 17 bases lying between them. The V gene's germline CDR1 is SGHNT and CDR2 YYREEE (reference sequence). The CDR3 loop spans 15 amino acids. For the CDR3, the DNA is TGTGCCAGCAACCAACGGGGTTTTTTGAATTCACCCCTCCACTTT. This codes for CASNQRGFLNSPLHF.

The chain couples TRBV7-6 to TRBJ1-1; D ambiguous. There are 13 residues in the CDR3. V lost 2 bases, J lost 5 bases, and 9 bases lay in between. Looked up from germline, CDR1 is SGHVS and CDR2 is FNYEAQ. The CDR3 region has the DNA TGTGCCAGCAGCTTACGGCGGGAGACTGAAGCTTTCTTT. Its translation is CASSLRRETEAFF. The full variable domain, in which reference TRBV7-6 and TRBJ1-1 provide the parts outside the CDR3, is GAGVSQSPRYKVTKRGQDVALRCDPISGHVSLYWYRQALGQGPEFLTYFNYEAQQDKSGLPNDRFSAERPEGSISTLTIQRTEQRDSAMYRCASSLRRETEAFFGQGTRLTVV.

The chain carries TRBV4-1 and TRBJ2-1; TRBD2 aligns across 8 bases. The CDR3 is made up of 16 amino acids. The junction had 5 bases not matched to a gene; V was cut back by 1 base and J by 3 bases. Germline V lookup: CDR1 MGHRA, CDR2 YSYEKL. CDR3 protein: CASSQGGGGYYNEQFF. Written as DNA, the CDR3 is TGCGCCAGCAGCCAAGGGGGCGGGGGGTACTACAATGAGCAGTTCTTC.

The chain has TRBV6-4 and TRBJ2-7, with D perhaps matching TRBD1 or TRBD2 (5 bases each). This CDR3 is 16 amino acids long. V was shortened by 3 bases and J by 4 bases, with 19 bases between the two germline ends. Germline CDR1 reads MRHNA; CDR2 reads SNTAGT. The DNA for the CDR3 is TGTGCCAGCAGTGAATGGTGTGGGACGGAAAAGTACGAGCAGTACTTC. Its translation: CASSEWCGTEKYEQYF.

The CDR3 region has the DNA TGTGCCAGCAGCTCGGTGGGGGGGCGGGAGCAGTACTTC. As protein: CASSSVGGREQYF. J is TRBJ2-7 and V is TRBV7-2, with a tentative D call TRBD2 (7 bases). V shed 4 bases and J shed 7 bases, with 14 bases lying between them. Germline CDR1 and CDR2: SGHTA and FQGNSA. CDR3 length equals 13 residues. Complete variable domain (other parts from reference TRBV7-2 and TRBJ2-7): GAGVSQSPSNKVTEKGKDVELRCDPISGHTALYWYRQSLGQGLEFLIYFQGNSAPDKSGLPSDRFSAERTGGSVSTLTIQRTQQEDSAVYLCASSSVGGREQYFGPGTRLTVT.

The chain combines TRBV5-1 with TRBJ2-2; D may be TRBD1 (5 bases). The CDR3 loop spans 15 amino acids. Trimming cost V 0 bases and J 4 bases, with 10 bases left between them. Germline values: CDR1 SGHRS, CDR2 YFSETQ. The DNA for the CDR3 is TGCGCCAGCAGCTTGGGGGGCGCGAGCACCGGGGAGCTGTTTTTT. Amino acid sequence: CASSLGGASTGELFF.

The V gene is TRBV18, the J gene TRBJ2-7; 8 positions agree with TRBD2. After removal of 3 bases from V and 6 bases from J, the junction contained 7 bases not matched to a gene. From germline, CDR1 is KGHSH and CDR2 LQKENI. The CDR3 extends over 14 amino acids. CDR3 nucleotide sequence: TGTGCCAGCTCACCCTCCGTGACTAGCGTCGAGCAGTACTTC. It is translated as CASSPSVTSVEQYF.

The chain joins TRBV6-5 to TRBJ1-1, with TRBD1 as a possible D gene (5 bases). The V end lost 0 bases, the J end lost 8 bases, and 13 bases lay between the germline ends. The CDR3 is 14 residues long. Germline lookup yields CDR1 MNHEY and CDR2 SVGAGI. This CDR3 reads CASSYSGGSSEAFF. CDR3 bases: TGTGCCAGCAGTTACTCCGGGGGTTCCTCGGAAGCTTTCTTT.

The V gene is TRBV5-4, the J gene TRBJ2-7; the match to TRBD2 covers 8 bases. The V gene's germline CDR1 is SGHNT and CDR2 YYREEE (reference sequence). V lost 0 bases to trimming and J lost 7 bases; unmatched junction nucleotides: 3. This CDR3 contains 13 residues. This chain's CDR3 is CASSLVSGGEQYF. The CDR3 DNA reads as TGTGCCAGCAGCTTGGTTTCGGGGGGGGAGCAGTACTTC.

The chain joins TRBV7-2 to TRBJ1-5; D unclear. V lost 1 base and J 5 bases, leaving 12 bases between the germline ends. The germline V gene encodes CDR1 SGHTA and CDR2 FQGNSA. The CDR3 runs 15 residues. CDR3 region: CASSLGVRKDQPQHF. CDR3 DNA: TGTGCCAGCAGCTTAGGCGTCAGGAAGGATCAGCCCCAGCATTTT.

This sequence joins TRBV18 and TRBJ1-2; no reliable D call. The CDR3 has 15 amino acids. Trimming took off 5 bases at V and 1 base at J, with 14 bases between the two ends. Germline V gives CDR1 KGHSH, CDR2 LQKENI. The CDR3 reads CASSEVSAGNYGYTF. The CDR3 DNA reads TGTGCCAGCTCAGAGGTCAGCGCGGGTAACTATGGCTACACCTTC.

CDR3 loop: CASSPGPNSNQPQHF. DNA of the CDR3: TGTGCCAGCAGCCCCGGTCCGAATAGCAATCAGCCCCAGCATTTT. The gene calls are TRBV5-6 and TRBJ1-5; D unresolved. The length of the CDR3 is 15 residues. V lost 4 bases and J lost 0, with 11 bases in between. Germline V CDR1 and CDR2: SGHDT, YYEEEE.

The gene calls are TRBV6-6 and TRBJ2-7, with TRBD2 identical over 8 bases. Trimming cost V 2 bases and J 9 bases; bases outside gene matches: 9. Germline CDR1 reads MNHNY; CDR2 reads SVGAGI (reference sequence). This CDR3 region has 14 residues. The CDR3 nucleotides read TGTGCCAGCAGTTACGGCGGGGGGCGCGGCGGGCAGTACTTC. Its protein is CASSYGGGRGGQYF.

The rearrangement uses TRBV7-9 and TRBJ2-7; D gene ambiguous. Trimming removed 2 bases at V and 2 bases at J, with 1 base between. Germline assignment: CDR1 SEHNR and CDR2 FQNEAQ (reference sequence). This CDR3 contains 11 residues. This chain's CDR3 is CASSLTYEQYF. In DNA, the CDR3 is TGTGCCAGCAGCTTAACCTACGAGCAGTACTTC.

J is TRBJ1-4 and V is TRBV6-5, with TRBD1 identical over 10 bases. V shed 5 bases, J shed 6 bases, and the junction held 6 bases outside the gene matches. The CDR3 runs to 15 residues. Germline V lookup: CDR1 MNHEY, CDR2 SVGAGI. The CDR3 nucleotides read TGTGCCAGCAGTAACCCCGGACAGGGGGATGAAAAACTGTTTTTT. Translated, it gives CASSNPGQGDEKLFF.

The chain carries TRBV10-3 and TRBJ2-3; D is possibly TRBD1 (5 bases). Trimming shortened V by 3 bases and J by 7 bases, and 14 bases separated the two germline ends. This CDR3 has 14 residues. The germline CDR1 and CDR2 sequences are ENHRY and SYGVKD. The CDR3: CAISEVAGKNTQYF. In DNA form, the CDR3 reads TGTGCCATCAGTGAAGTTGCAGGGAAGAATACGCAGTATTTT.

J is TRBJ2-7 and V is TRBV30; D gene unclear. Deletions cut 3 bases from V and 6 bases from J, with 12 bases between. Germline lookup yields CDR1 GTSNPN and CDR2 SVGIG (reference sequence). The CDR3 has 12 residues. In DNA, the CDR3 is TGTGCCTGGAGCCCCGGTTCCGGCGAGCAGTACTTC. It codes for CAWSPGSGEQYF.

The CDR3 region is CAISGTQGQPQHF. CDR3 coding DNA: TGTGCCATCAGTGGGACGCAAGGGCAGCCCCAGCATTTT. The chain uses TRBV10-3 and TRBJ1-5; D not resolved. Germline loops: CDR1 ENHRY, CDR2 SYGVKD. Trimming shortened V by 4 bases and J by 7 bases, and 11 bases separated the two germline ends. This CDR3 comprises 13 residues.

V gene TRBV9 combines with J gene TRBJ1-2, with no clear D. Germline CDR1 SGDLS, CDR2 YYNGEE. V dropped 2 bases and J dropped 3 bases, with 14 bases sitting between them. CDR3 length: 15 residues. CDR3 amino acids: CASSVDRSPHYGYTF. CDR3 nucleotide sequence: TGTGCCAGCAGCGTCGACCGGTCGCCCCACTATGGCTACACCTTC.